A selection of T cell receptor beta chains follows, all from one sample in a study of blood T cell repertoires in COVID-19. Using immunoSEQ multiplex PCR, the repertoire was profiled, and TCRdb retains in-frame clones only, with some absent. Found here are 220,000 or so clones, around 90% of them singletons; the top ten hold around 0.87%. The sequenced sample was PBMCs or T cells enriched from blood (not recorded which). The receptors were sampled from a man in his fifties who had been exposed to COVID-19. CDR3s include the opening cysteine and the closing phenylalanine or tryptophan. D genes are given only for firm matches. The listing skips clone size in some rows; elsewhere it reads once, few, many or a size class.

j_call: TRBJ2-1
clone_size: NA
v_call: TRBV10-3
d_call: TRBD2
cdr3_aa: CAITRTSGSAYNEQFF
cdr3_nt: TGTGCCATCACCCGGACTAGCGGGAGTGCCTACAATGAGCAGTTCTTC

j_call: TRBJ1-2
clone_size: NA
v_call: TRBV29-1
d_call: NA
cdr3_aa: CSVAGAYGYTF
cdr3_nt: TGCAGCGTTGCAGGTGCCTATGGCTACACCTTC

j_call: TRBJ2-5
clone_size: NA
v_call: TRBV10-3
d_call: TRBD2
cdr3_aa: CAISESGLSYKTQYF
cdr3_nt: TGTGCCATCAGTGAGTCGGGACTATCCTACAAGACCCAGTACTTC

j_call: TRBJ2-7
clone_size: NA
v_call: TRBV5-1
d_call: NA
cdr3_aa: CASGDRLSSYEQYF
cdr3_nt: TGCGCCAGCGGAGACAGACTGAGCTCCTACGAGCAGTACTTC

j_call: TRBJ1-2
clone_size: NA
v_call: TRBV3-1/TRBV3-2
d_call: NA
cdr3_aa: CASSRSRFLLTF
cdr3_nt: TGTGCCAGCAGCCGCTCCCGTTTCCTACTCACCTTC

j_call: TRBJ2-7
clone_size: NA
v_call: TRBV30
d_call: TRBD2
cdr3_aa: CAWSVKGAGEQYF
cdr3_nt: TGTGCCTGGAGTGTCAAAGGAGCGGGGGAGCAGTACTTC

j_call: TRBJ1-5
clone_size: NA
v_call: TRBV18
d_call: TRBD1
cdr3_aa: CASSPPQGQPQHF
cdr3_nt: TGTGCCAGCTCACCTCCACAGGGGCAGCCCCAGCATTTT

j_call: TRBJ2-2
clone_size: NA
v_call: TRBV5-1
d_call: NA
cdr3_aa: CASSLGRLDSANTGELFF
cdr3_nt: TGCGCCAGCAGCTTGGGGCGGCTAGACAGCGCGAACACCGGGGAGCTGTTTTTT

j_call: TRBJ2-3
clone_size: NA
v_call: TRBV9
d_call: NA
cdr3_aa: CASSVSGYWSDTQYF
cdr3_nt: TGTGCCAGCAGCGTATCAGGGTACTGGTCAGATACGCAGTATTTT

j_call: TRBJ1-5
clone_size: NA
v_call: TRBV6-6
d_call: NA
cdr3_aa: CASSGQYNQPQHF
cdr3_nt: TGTGCCAGCAGCGGACAATACAATCAGCCCCAGCATTTT

j_call: TRBJ2-3
clone_size: NA
v_call: TRBV5-1
d_call: NA
cdr3_aa: CASSPDPSGGAQYF
cdr3_nt: TGCGCCAGCAGCCCAGATCCAAGCGGAGGGGCGCAGTATTTT

j_call: TRBJ1-1
clone_size: NA
v_call: TRBV19
d_call: TRBD1
cdr3_aa: CASTTGFRHLTEAFF
cdr3_nt: TGTGCCAGCACGACAGGGTTTCGACACCTCACTGAAGCTTTCTTT

j_call: TRBJ1-2
clone_size: NA
v_call: TRBV14
d_call: NA
cdr3_aa: CASSHWTTGSYTF
cdr3_nt: TGTGCCAGCAGCCATTGGACAACAGGGTCCTACACCTTC

j_call: TRBJ2-2
clone_size: NA
v_call: TRBV2
d_call: NA
cdr3_aa: CASSAGTTGELFF
cdr3_nt: TGTGCCAGCAGTGCCGGGACAACCGGGGAGCTGTTTTTT

j_call: TRBJ1-1
clone_size: NA
v_call: TRBV18
d_call: NA
cdr3_aa: CASSPVASQGTEAFF
cdr3_nt: TGTGCCAGCTCACCAGTGGCGTCGCAGGGTACTGAAGCTTTCTTT

j_call: TRBJ1-3
clone_size: NA
v_call: TRBV2
d_call: TRBD1
cdr3_aa: CATLSGTGTPATHF
cdr3_nt: TGTGCCACCCTGAGCGGGACAGGGACCCCGGCAACGCATTTT

j_call: TRBJ1-2
clone_size: NA
v_call: TRBV29-1
d_call: TRBD1
cdr3_aa: CSAVTGLYGYTF
cdr3_nt: TGCAGCGCTGTGACAGGGCTCTATGGCTACACCTTC

j_call: TRBJ2-1
clone_size: NA
v_call: TRBV2
d_call: NA
cdr3_aa: CASSEESSYNEQFF
cdr3_nt: TGTGCCAGCAGTGAAGAGAGCTCCTACAATGAGCAGTTCTTC

j_call: TRBJ1-6
clone_size: NA
v_call: TRBV7-3
d_call: NA
cdr3_aa: CASSLERDSPLHF
cdr3_nt: TGTGCCAGCAGCTTAGAGAGGGATTCACCCCTCCACTTT

j_call: TRBJ1-1
clone_size: NA
v_call: TRBV10-3
d_call: NA
cdr3_aa: CAISERTDTEAFF
cdr3_nt: TGTGCCATCAGTGAAAGGACAGACACTGAAGCTTTCTTT

j_call: TRBJ2-1
clone_size: NA
v_call: TRBV24-1
d_call: NA
cdr3_aa: CATSDLSQGPEQFF
cdr3_nt: TGTGCCACCAGTGATTTGTCTCAGGGGCCTGAGCAGTTCTTC

j_call: TRBJ2-1
clone_size: NA
v_call: TRBV5-4
d_call: TRBD1
cdr3_aa: CASSLAATGGYNEQFF
cdr3_nt: TGTGCCAGCAGCTTGGCGGCGACAGGGGGCTACAATGAGCAGTTCTTC

j_call: TRBJ2-6
clone_size: NA
v_call: TRBV5-1
d_call: TRBD1
cdr3_aa: CASSPRPGQGGSGANVLTF
cdr3_nt: TGCGCCAGCAGCCCCCGACCGGGACAGGGGGGATCTGGGGCCAACGTCCTGACTTTC

j_call: TRBJ1-1
clone_size: NA
v_call: TRBV5-1
d_call: TRBD1
cdr3_aa: CASSRGQQNTEAFF
cdr3_nt: TGCGCCAGCAGCCGGGGACAGCAGAACACTGAAGCTTTCTTT

j_call: TRBJ1-5
clone_size: NA
v_call: TRBV28
d_call: NA
cdr3_aa: CASNIPGYGSQPQHF
cdr3_nt: TGTGCCAGCAATATTCCGGGGTATGGTTCTCAGCCCCAGCATTTT

j_call: TRBJ1-2
clone_size: NA
v_call: TRBV3-1/TRBV3-2
d_call: NA
cdr3_aa: CASSLSHTGYGYTF
cdr3_nt: TGTGCCAGCAGCCTCTCTCACACAGGCTATGGCTACACCTTC

j_call: TRBJ2-6
clone_size: NA
v_call: TRBV29-1
d_call: NA
cdr3_aa: CSVDEAGANVLTF
cdr3_nt: TGCAGCGTCGACGAGGCTGGGGCCAACGTCCTGACTTTC

j_call: TRBJ1-1
clone_size: NA
v_call: TRBV7-8
d_call: TRBD1
cdr3_aa: CASSLKGLWDRGTEAFF
cdr3_nt: TGTGCCAGCAGCTTAAAGGGTTTGTGGGACAGGGGGACTGAAGCTTTCTTT

j_call: TRBJ2-5
clone_size: NA
v_call: TRBV5-1
d_call: TRBD1
cdr3_aa: CASSLTGGEETQYF
cdr3_nt: TGCGCCAGCAGCTTAACAGGGGGCGAAGAGACCCAGTACTTC

j_call: TRBJ1-2
clone_size: NA
v_call: TRBV9
d_call: NA
cdr3_aa: CASSVGTAIGGYTF
cdr3_nt: TGTGCCAGCAGCGTAGGGACAGCTATTGGGGGCTACACCTTC

j_call: TRBJ2-1
clone_size: NA
v_call: TRBV27
d_call: TRBD2
cdr3_aa: CASSLAGGLYNEQFF
cdr3_nt: TGTGCCAGCAGTTTGGCGGGAGGGTTATACAATGAGCAGTTCTTC

j_call: TRBJ2-7
clone_size: NA
v_call: TRBV5-4
d_call: NA
cdr3_aa: CASRIGGGRGTYEQYF
cdr3_nt: TGTGCCAGCAGGATTGGGGGGGGGCGAGGAACCTACGAGCAGTACTTC

j_call: TRBJ1-4
clone_size: once
v_call: TRBV2
d_call: NA
cdr3_aa: CASREQGSPNEKLFF
cdr3_nt: TGTGCCAGCAGAGAACAGGGATCCCCTAATGAAAAACTGTTTTTT

j_call: TRBJ2-7
clone_size: NA
v_call: TRBV7-8
d_call: NA
cdr3_aa: CASLWGDRRKTPYEQYF
cdr3_nt: TGTGCCAGTCTCTGGGGGGACAGAAGGAAAACTCCCTACGAGCAGTACTTC

j_call: TRBJ2-7
clone_size: NA
v_call: TRBV5-1
d_call: NA
cdr3_aa: CASSLWYTGIDNEQYF
cdr3_nt: TGCGCCAGCAGCTTGTGGTATACAGGGATAGACAACGAGCAGTACTTC

j_call: TRBJ2-7
clone_size: NA
v_call: TRBV5-5
d_call: NA
cdr3_aa: CASSLVGSTGSSYEQYF
cdr3_nt: TGTGCCAGCAGCTTGGTTGGCTCGACGGGGAGCTCCTACGAGCAGTACTTC

j_call: TRBJ1-3
clone_size: NA
v_call: TRBV28
d_call: NA
cdr3_aa: CASSSRTYSGNTIYF
cdr3_nt: TGTGCCAGCAGTTCCCGGACATACTCTGGAAACACCATATATTTT

j_call: TRBJ1-3
clone_size: NA
v_call: TRBV5-1
d_call: NA
cdr3_aa: CASSLTRGNTIYF
cdr3_nt: TGCGCCAGCAGCCTGACACGGGGAAACACCATATATTTT

j_call: TRBJ2-2
clone_size: NA
v_call: TRBV29-1
d_call: TRBD1
cdr3_aa: CSANGQGNTGELFF
cdr3_nt: TGCAGCGCCAACGGACAGGGCAACACCGGGGAGCTGTTTTTT

j_call: TRBJ1-4
clone_size: NA
v_call: TRBV5-4
d_call: TRBD1
cdr3_aa: CASSLPGQGYEKLFF
cdr3_nt: TGTGCCAGCAGTCTACCGGGACAGGGATACGAAAAACTGTTTTTT

j_call: TRBJ1-3
clone_size: NA
v_call: TRBV6-5
d_call: TRBD1
cdr3_aa: CASSYSGQGENTIYF
cdr3_nt: TGTGCCAGCAGTTACTCGGGACAGGGGGAAAACACCATATATTTT

j_call: TRBJ1-1
clone_size: NA
v_call: TRBV11-2
d_call: TRBD1
cdr3_aa: CASSGDRNTEAFF
cdr3_nt: TGTGCCAGCAGCGGGGACAGGAACACTGAAGCTTTCTTT

j_call: TRBJ1-1
clone_size: NA
v_call: TRBV7-6
d_call: NA
cdr3_aa: CASSPRGAAEAFF
cdr3_nt: TGTGCCAGCAGCCCTCGCGGGGCGGCTGAAGCTTTCTTT

j_call: TRBJ1-3
clone_size: NA
v_call: TRBV28
d_call: NA
cdr3_aa: CASTILGARVHEGEVGNTIYF
cdr3_nt: TGTGCCAGCACCATCCTTGGGGCCAGGGTCCACGAAGGGGAGGTCGGAAACACCATATATTTT

j_call: TRBJ1-1
clone_size: NA
v_call: TRBV5-1
d_call: NA
cdr3_aa: CASSFNSGLGNTEAFF
cdr3_nt: TGCGCCAGCAGCTTCAACAGCGGGTTGGGGAACACTGAAGCTTTCTTT

j_call: TRBJ1-2
clone_size: few
v_call: TRBV18
d_call: TRBD1
cdr3_aa: CASSPRDRDKFGYTF
cdr3_nt: TGTGCCAGCTCACCCCGGGACAGGGACAAGTTTGGCTACACCTTC

j_call: TRBJ2-1
clone_size: NA
v_call: TRBV2
d_call: NA
cdr3_aa: CATGGQTYNEQFF
cdr3_nt: TGTGCCACGGGCGGACAAACCTACAATGAGCAGTTCTTC

j_call: TRBJ1-6
clone_size: NA
v_call: TRBV6-5
d_call: NA
cdr3_aa: CASSYSRGSNSPLHF
cdr3_nt: TGTGCCAGCAGTTACTCGAGAGGGTCTAATTCACCCCTCCACTTT

j_call: TRBJ1-1
clone_size: NA
v_call: TRBV9
d_call: NA
cdr3_aa: CASSGRDLAMNTEAFF
cdr3_nt: TGTGCCAGCAGCGGCCGGGATTTGGCTATGAACACTGAAGCTTTCTTT

j_call: TRBJ2-1
clone_size: NA
v_call: TRBV6-5
d_call: TRBD2
cdr3_aa: CASSPGGNEQFF
cdr3_nt: TGTGCCAGCAGTCCCGGGGGGAATGAGCAGTTCTTC

j_call: TRBJ2-5
clone_size: NA
v_call: TRBV11-2
d_call: NA
cdr3_aa: CASSPRREIRETQYF
cdr3_nt: TGTGCCAGCAGCCCCCGCCGGGAGATACGAGAGACCCAGTACTTC

j_call: TRBJ2-1
clone_size: NA
v_call: TRBV7-6
d_call: NA
cdr3_aa: CASSQGGLSSYNEQFF
cdr3_nt: TGTGCCAGCAGCCAAGGGGGACTATCCTCCTACAATGAGCAGTTCTTC

j_call: TRBJ1-1
clone_size: NA
v_call: TRBV19
d_call: NA
cdr3_aa: CASSIKGQNTEAFF
cdr3_nt: TGTGCCAGTAGTATAAAGGGGCAGAACACTGAAGCTTTCTTT

j_call: TRBJ1-6
clone_size: few
v_call: TRBV28
d_call: TRBD1
cdr3_aa: CASRRQGVGSPLHF
cdr3_nt: TGTGCCAGCAGGAGACAGGGGGTAGGTTCACCCCTCCACTTT

j_call: TRBJ2-2
clone_size: NA
v_call: TRBV15
d_call: NA
cdr3_aa: CATSRTVGELFF
cdr3_nt: TGTGCCACCAGCCGCACGGTCGGGGAGCTGTTTTTT